The clone carrying this T cell receptor beta chain appeared many times. No antigen is known for it. Across 18 months, stable Graves' hyperthyroidism was marked by no progression to ophthalmopathy. Diagnoses rested on clinical symptoms, serum thyroxine and TRAb, thyroid ultrasound and orbital computed tomography. Amplification of TCR beta CDR3 regions used RNA as the template. A first-round RT-PCR of the TCR CDR3 used the HTBI primer set. Each CDR3 protein gets one entry after TCRdb re-called the multiplex PCR reads with MiXCR. Altogether about 680,000 distinct CDR3 sequences are present, 30% to 40% being singletons, with the ten largest covering around 31%. The source of the sample is a study of T cells in Graves' hyperthyroidism and ophthalmopathy. For the study at large: Sampling of peripheral blood happened at initial diagnosis, prior to any treatment.

Study-wide points: Blood also carried most thyroid clonotypes expanded above 0.001.

Sequencing was performed on blood. This TCR was recovered from a woman between 40 and 50 years old with Graves' hyperthyroidism.

The DNA of the CDR3 is TGTGCCAGCAGTTCGGGGGACAGGGGGATGGCCCTCCACTTT. This sequence encodes CASSSGDRGMALHF. V usage is TRBV7-2 and J usage is TRBJ1-6; 11 nucleotides line up with TRBD1. The CDR3 spans 14 residues. The V and J ends lost 6 bases and 14 bases, in that order; junction bases with no gene match: 9. Germline CDR1 and CDR2: SGHTA and FQGNSA.